This T cell receptor (beta chain) was profiled in a study of blood T cell repertoires in COVID-19. Whole-study context: Sites across the United States, Italy and Spain contributed samples from acute and convalescent COVID-19. In each case, the material was cDNA or gDNA derived from T cells, B-cell-depleted T cells, or PBMCs.

All enrollees were roughly 18 to 89 years old and from about 25 US areas. Authors' methods: Amplification with reference gene primers provided the estimates of nucleated cell counts. TCRdb keeps only in-frame clones here, not all; method: immunoSEQ multiplex PCR. That table furnishes V, J and clone size, whereas the DNA furnished D and trimming. This table holds roughly 420,000 clones, around 87% found once. There are 14 residues in the CDR3. Trimming at V came to 6 bases and at J to 5 bases, leaving 5 bases not matched to a gene. Germline V gives CDR1 SGHTS, CDR2 YDEGEE. The sequence was collected from a woman aged 25-40 years with acute COVID-19. The sample consisted of PBMCs or T cells enriched from blood (not recorded which). The J gene is TRBJ1-5, the V gene TRBV5-8, with 10 bases lining up with TRBD1. The CDR3 here is CASTPTGGHQPQHF. CDR3 coding DNA: TGTGCCAGCACCCCGACAGGGGGCCATCAGCCCCAGCATTTT.